The clone carrying this TCR beta chain was counted only a few times. Germline CDR1 is DFQATT and CDR2 is SNEGSKA (reference sequence). Trimming removed 2 bases from V and 5 bases from J; junction bases left unmatched: 8. CDR3 length equals 15 residues. The record originates from a study of T-cell reconstitution after alpha-beta-depleted transplantation in children. Unique molecular identifiers were built into the TCRbeta library. TCRdb processed the PCR reads anew with MiXCR; each CDR3 protein has one entry. The sample includes 450,000 to 600,000 distinct CDR3 sequences, about 18% of them seen just once.

The TCR sequence derives from a human donor who donated a stem cell graft to a child with acute lymphoblastic leukemia. The chain links TRBV20-1 to TRBJ2-1; TRBD1 aligns across 8 bases. The specimen was PBMCs from the stem cell graft donor, collected from the stem cell graft. CDR3 amino acids: CSARWDRLGDNEQFF. The CDR3 coding sequence is TGCAGTGCTAGATGGGACAGGTTGGGCGACAATGAGCAGTTCTTC.